Listed below are T cell receptor beta chains from one sample, sequenced in a study of cytomegalovirus exposure and HLA in healthy donors. Using immunoSEQ multiplex PCR, the repertoire was profiled, and TCRdb retains in-frame clones only, with some absent. The data hold some 140,000 clones, with about 85% observed a single time. Sequencing was done on a sample of PBMCs. Receptors originate from a female donor in good health and CMV-seronegative. Each CDR3 is given with its conserved first and last residue. A D gene is named only where the DNA matches it firmly. Part of the rows lack a size; the others show once, few, many or a class for expanded clones.

size,D,V,J,DNA,CDR3
many,NA,TRBV27,TRBJ1-5,TGTGCCAGCAGTCACAGGGATAGCAATCAGCCCCAGCATTTT,CASSHRDSNQPQHF
once,NA,TRBV7-9,TRBJ1-1,TGTGCCAGCAGCGGCCGTGGGGGGGATACTGAAGCTTTCTTT,CASSGRGGDTEAFF
NA,NA,TRBV29-1,TRBJ1-5,TGCAGCGGAGGGGGGGACAATCAGCCCCAGCATTTT,CSGGGDNQPQHF
few,TRBD2,TRBV14,TRBJ2-1,TGTGCCAGCAGCGCCCTGGGGGGGGATGAGCAGTTCTTC,CASSALGGDEQFF
few,NA,TRBV5-4,TRBJ1-4,TGTGCCAGCAGCTTGGATCAGGGGACGGGAAAACTGTTTTTT,CASSLDQGTGKLFF
NA,NA,TRBV7-8,TRBJ2-2,TGTGCCAGCATGAGGAGCGGGGAGCTGTTTTTT,CASMRSGELFF
NA,TRBD1,TRBV28,TRBJ1-5,TGTGCCAGCAGTCCCCTCGCGGGACAGGGAAGTCAGCCCCAGCATTTT,CASSPLAGQGSQPQHF
NA,NA,TRBV14,TRBJ1-1,TGTGCCAGCAGCCTGCACTTGAACACTGAAGCTTTCTTT,CASSLHLNTEAFF
NA,TRBD1,TRBV9,TRBJ1-4,TGTGCCAGCAGCGCCCTCGACAGGGGAAATGAAAAACTGTTTTTT,CASSALDRGNEKLFF
NA,TRBD1,TRBV11-2,TRBJ1-1,TGTGCCAGCTCCAGGGGGAGGAACACTGAAGCTTTCTTT,CASSRGRNTEAFF
NA,NA,TRBV6-1,TRBJ2-7,TGTGCCAGCAGTGGGGGAGTTACCTACGAGCAGTACTTC,CASSGGVTYEQYF
NA,NA,TRBV6-1,TRBJ1-3,TGTGCCACCGGTCGGTCCGACACCATATATTTT,CATGRSDTIYF
NA,NA,TRBV6-5,TRBJ1-2,TGTGCCAGCAGTTACTCGAGCCGGAGAGACCACACCTTC,CASSYSSRRDHTF
few,NA,TRBV5-1,TRBJ1-2,TGCGCCAGCAGCTTGGAGCCGGGGGGAAACTATGGCTACACCTTC,CASSLEPGGNYGYTF
NA,NA,TRBV4-2,TRBJ2-1,TGTGCCAGCAGCCAAGATAGGGGGGGTGACAATGAGCAGTTCTTC,CASSQDRGGDNEQFF
NA,NA,TRBV27,TRBJ1-5,TGTGCCAGCAGTTTACAGGGAAATCAGCCCCAGCATTTT,CASSLQGNQPQHF
NA,NA,TRBV9,TRBJ2-7,TGTGCCAGCAGCGTAGATACGGGTTACGAGCAGTACTTC,CASSVDTGYEQYF
once,NA,TRBV7-8,TRBJ1-1,TGTGCCAGCAGCTTCAGTTTCAACACTGAAGCTTTCTTT,CASSFSFNTEAFF
NA,NA,TRBV19,TRBJ1-2,TGTGCCAGTAGTATCACAGACAGGAATGGCTACACCTTC,CASSITDRNGYTF
NA,NA,TRBV5-4,TRBJ1-2,TGTGCCAGCAGCCCCAGGGGCGGGGGCTACACCTTC,CASSPRGGGYTF
once,NA,TRBV27,TRBJ1-5,TGTGCCAGCAGTCTTAAAAGACGACAGGTGGGTGGTGAGCCCCAGCATTTT,CASSLKRRQVGGEPQHF
NA,NA,TRBV19,TRBJ1-5,TGTGCCAGTAGTCGCCAGGCCGACAATCAGCCCCAGCATTTT,CASSRQADNQPQHF
NA,NA,TRBV5-4,TRBJ2-2,TGTGCCAGCAGCGACATCGGATCCAAGAGGGAGCTGTTTTTT,CASSDIGSKRELFF
NA,NA,TRBV4-1,TRBJ2-3,TGCGCCAGCAGCCAAGACCTTGGACTAACACCAGATACGCAGTATTTT,CASSQDLGLTPDTQYF
NA,NA,TRBV11-2,TRBJ1-3,TGTGCCAGCAGCTTAGAAGCGGGAGTCGGAAACACCATATATTTT,CASSLEAGVGNTIYF
NA,NA,TRBV6-1,TRBJ1-4,TGTGCCAGCAGTGTCCAGGAGGGTGAAAAACTGTTTTTT,CASSVQEGEKLFF
NA,TRBD1,TRBV19,TRBJ1-5,TGTGCCAGTATTGGACTCTCGGACAGGGGGAATCAGCCCCAGCATTTT,CASIGLSDRGNQPQHF
NA,TRBD2,TRBV11-3,TRBJ2-7,TGTGCCAGCAGCTCCCCCCGACTAGCGGGGTCCTACGAGCAGTACTTC,CASSSPRLAGSYEQYF